This T cell receptor beta chain originates from a study of T cells in localized non-small cell lung cancer. In its sample, this clone was seen a few times. Antigen: not known. V dropped 2 bases and J dropped 3 bases, with 8 bases sitting between them. The germline gives CDR1 LNHNV, CDR2 YYDKDF (reference sequence). This CDR3 is built from 14 residues. The study's findings and limits: Uninvolved adjacent lung had higher T cell clonality than tumor and all other tissues. Heterogeneity cannot be ruled out, as sequencing used one tumor region only. An association was observed between higher blood T cell density and longer overall survival. A median of approximately 54 clones ranked among the top 100 in tumor appeared in adjacent lung.

Data came from immunoSEQ multiplex PCR; TCRdb stores just in-frame clones and leaves some out. Among approximately 2,500 clones listed, roughly a quarter were seen once. The sequences come from lung tumor tissue, collected before any cancer treatment. V usage is TRBV15 and J usage is TRBJ1-5; TRBD1 is a possible D gene (6 bases). The sequence derives from a male donor older than 55 with stage I lung adenocarcinoma. The CDR3: CATSRPGANQPQHF. The DNA of the CDR3 is TGTGCCACCAGCAGACCGGGGGCCAATCAGCCCCAGCATTTT.